The rows below give T cell receptor beta chains drawn from one sample of a study of Tregs in tolerant kidney transplant recipients. Libraries were prepared by immunoSEQ multiplex PCR; TCRdb keeps only in-frame clonotypes and omits some of them. The sample yields about 88,000 clones, 90% to 95% seen once. The sequencing input was CD8+ T cells from blood. These receptors came from a human donor in good health. The CDR3 runs from the conserved cysteine through the conserved F or W. A D gene is named only where the DNA matches it firmly. Clone size is shown for a subset of rows, as once, few, many or a class of expanded clone.

- TRBJ2-3 TRBV27 - CASSLSRQEQYF TGTGCCAGCAGTTTATCTCGCCAGGAGCAGTATTTT
TRBD1 TRBJ1-6 TRBV4-1 - CASSLSPGQGSEPLHF TGCGCCAGCAGCCTTTCGCCGGGACAGGGAAGCGAGCCCCTCCACTTT
- TRBJ1-1 TRBV21-1 once CASTETGFHTEAFF TGTGCCAGCACCGAAACGGGGTTTCACACTGAAGCTTTCTTT
TRBD1 TRBJ2-7 TRBV6-1 - CASIFSRDRGHEQYF TGTGCCAGCATCTTTTCACGGGACAGGGGCCACGAGCAGTACTTC
- TRBJ1-1 TRBV27 - CASLGGANLAFF TGTGCCAGCTTGGGGGGCGCGAATCTGGCTTTCTTT
- TRBJ2-2 TRBV2 - CASIADNTGELFF TGTGCCAGCATAGCGGACAACACCGGGGAGCTGTTTTTT
- TRBJ2-5 TRBV6-5 - CASSYWVDQETQYF TGTGCCAGCAGTTATTGGGTAGACCAAGAGACCCAGTACTTC
- TRBJ1-1 TRBV6-4 - CASPQPLGTEAFF TGTGCCAGCCCCCAGCCATTAGGCACTGAAGCTTTCTTT
- TRBJ1-2 TRBV6-6 - CASSYSGGGYGYTF TGTGCCAGCAGTTACTCGGGGGGAGGCTATGGCTACACCTTC
- TRBJ2-2 TRBV29-1 - CSVEDDLTGELFF TGCAGCGTTGAAGATGACTTAACCGGGGAGCTGTTTTTT